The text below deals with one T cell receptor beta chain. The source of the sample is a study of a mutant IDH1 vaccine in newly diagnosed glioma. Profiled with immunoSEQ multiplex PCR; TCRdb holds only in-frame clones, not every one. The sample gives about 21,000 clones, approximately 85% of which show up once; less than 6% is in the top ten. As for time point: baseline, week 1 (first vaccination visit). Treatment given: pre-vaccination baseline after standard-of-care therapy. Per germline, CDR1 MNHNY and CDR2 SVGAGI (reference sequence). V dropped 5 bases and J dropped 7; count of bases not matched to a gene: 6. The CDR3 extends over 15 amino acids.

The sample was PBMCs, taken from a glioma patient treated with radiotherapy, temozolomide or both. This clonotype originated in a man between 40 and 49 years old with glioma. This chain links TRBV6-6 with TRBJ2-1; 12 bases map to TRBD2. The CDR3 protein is CASSDLAGGENEQFF. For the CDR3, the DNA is TGTGCCAGCAGTGATCTAGCGGGGGGGGAAAATGAGCAGTTCTTC.